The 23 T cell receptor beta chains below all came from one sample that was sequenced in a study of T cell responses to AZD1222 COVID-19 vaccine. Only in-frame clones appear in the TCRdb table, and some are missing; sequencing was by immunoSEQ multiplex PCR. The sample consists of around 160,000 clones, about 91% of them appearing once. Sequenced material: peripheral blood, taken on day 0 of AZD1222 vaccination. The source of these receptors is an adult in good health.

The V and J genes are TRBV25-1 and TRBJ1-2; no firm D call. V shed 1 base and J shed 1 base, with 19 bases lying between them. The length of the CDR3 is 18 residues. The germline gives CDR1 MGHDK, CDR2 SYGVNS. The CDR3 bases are TGTGCCAGCAGTGAATCGACCGGCAGGCGGAGAGTTAACTATGGCTACACCTTC. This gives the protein CASSESTGRRRVNYGYTF.

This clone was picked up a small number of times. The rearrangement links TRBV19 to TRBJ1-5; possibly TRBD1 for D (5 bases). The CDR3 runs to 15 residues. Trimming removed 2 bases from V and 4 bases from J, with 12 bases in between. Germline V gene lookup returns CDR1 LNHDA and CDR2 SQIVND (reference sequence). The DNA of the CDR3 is TGTGCCAGTAGTATAAGGGGCGCGGGAAATCAGCCCCAGCATTTT. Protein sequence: CASSIRGAGNQPQHF.

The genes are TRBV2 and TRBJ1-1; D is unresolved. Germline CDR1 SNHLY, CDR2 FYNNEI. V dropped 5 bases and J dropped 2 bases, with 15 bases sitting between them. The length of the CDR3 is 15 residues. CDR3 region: CASSKGSIGNTEAFF. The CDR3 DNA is TGTGCCAGCAGTAAAGGGTCTATTGGTAACACTGAAGCTTTCTTT.

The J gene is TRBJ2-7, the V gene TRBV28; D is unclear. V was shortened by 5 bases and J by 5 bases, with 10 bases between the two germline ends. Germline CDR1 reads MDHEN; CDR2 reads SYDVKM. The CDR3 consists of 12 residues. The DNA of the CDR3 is TGTGCCAGCAGTCCCCAGACCGACGAGCAGTACTTC. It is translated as CASSPQTDEQYF.

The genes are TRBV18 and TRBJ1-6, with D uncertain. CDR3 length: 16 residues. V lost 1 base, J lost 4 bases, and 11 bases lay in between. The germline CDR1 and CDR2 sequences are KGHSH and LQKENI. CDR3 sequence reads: CASSPQSGRYNSPLHF. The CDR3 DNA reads TGTGCCAGCTCACCACAGTCCGGACGGTATAATTCACCCCTCCACTTT.

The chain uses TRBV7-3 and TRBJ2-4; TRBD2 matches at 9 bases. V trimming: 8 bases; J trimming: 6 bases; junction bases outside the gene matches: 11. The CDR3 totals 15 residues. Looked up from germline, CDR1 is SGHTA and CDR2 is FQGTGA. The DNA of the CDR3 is TGTGCCAGCTCCCCGGGGGGTAGCGGGGGAAACATTCAGTACTTC. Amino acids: CASSPGGSGGNIQYF. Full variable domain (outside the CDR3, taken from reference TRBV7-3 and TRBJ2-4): GAGVSQTPSNKVTEKGKYVELRCDPISGHTALYWYRQSLGQGPEFLIYFQGTGAADDSGLPNDRFFAVRPEGSVSTLKIQRTERGDSAVYLCASSPGGSGGNIQYFGAGTRLSVL.

DNA for the CDR3: TGTGCCACGACACAGGCCGAGTATCAGCCCCAGCATTTT. Its translation is CATTQAEYQPQHF. The rearrangement joins TRBV10-3 to TRBJ1-5; a possible D gene is TRBD1 (5 bases). CDR3 size: 13 residues. CDR1 ENHRY and CDR2 SYGVKD come from the germline V gene. The V and J ends lost 10 bases and 5 bases respectively, with 15 bases between them.

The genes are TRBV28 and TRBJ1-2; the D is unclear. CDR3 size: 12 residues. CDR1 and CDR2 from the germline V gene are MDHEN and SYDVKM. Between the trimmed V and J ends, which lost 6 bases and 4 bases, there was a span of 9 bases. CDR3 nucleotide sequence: TGTGCCAGCAGAAGGCAGATCTATGGCTACACCTTC. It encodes CASRRQIYGYTF.

CDR3 loop: CASSHRGSNQPQHF. The DNA for the CDR3 is TGTGCCAGCAGCCACAGGGGGAGCAATCAGCCCCAGCATTTT. The chain has TRBV3-1 (or the pseudogene TRBV3-2) and TRBJ1-5; 7 nucleotides align to TRBD1. The CDR3 totals 14 residues. CDR1 is LGHDT, CDR2 YNNKEL, per germline (reference sequence). With V trimmed by 3 bases and J by 1 base, 0 bases remained unmatched.

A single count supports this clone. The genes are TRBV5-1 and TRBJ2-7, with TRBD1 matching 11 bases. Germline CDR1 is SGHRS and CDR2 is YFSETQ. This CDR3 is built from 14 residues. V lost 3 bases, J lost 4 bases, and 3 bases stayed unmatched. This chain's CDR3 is CASSWWDRGYEQYF. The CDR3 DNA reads TGCGCCAGCAGCTGGTGGGACAGGGGGTACGAGCAGTACTTC.

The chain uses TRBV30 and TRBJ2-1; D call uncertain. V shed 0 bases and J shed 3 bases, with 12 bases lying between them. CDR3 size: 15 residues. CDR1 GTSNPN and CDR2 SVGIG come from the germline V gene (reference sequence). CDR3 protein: CAWSVPAVDYNEQFF. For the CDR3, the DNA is TGTGCCTGGAGTGTACCTGCGGTAGACTACAATGAGCAGTTCTTC.

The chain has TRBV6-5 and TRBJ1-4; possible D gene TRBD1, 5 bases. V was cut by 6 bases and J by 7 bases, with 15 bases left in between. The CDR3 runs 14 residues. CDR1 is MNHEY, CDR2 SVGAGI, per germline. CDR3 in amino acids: CASSYRLNSEKLFF. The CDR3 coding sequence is TGTGCCAGCAGCTACAGGTTGAATAGTGAAAAACTGTTTTTT.

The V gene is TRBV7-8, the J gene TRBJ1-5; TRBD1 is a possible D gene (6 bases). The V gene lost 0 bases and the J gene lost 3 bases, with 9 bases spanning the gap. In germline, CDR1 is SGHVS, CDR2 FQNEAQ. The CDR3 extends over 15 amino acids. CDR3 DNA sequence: TGTGCCAGCAGCTTAGCGGGGGGCCACAATCAGCCCCAGCATTTT. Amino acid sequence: CASSLAGGHNQPQHF. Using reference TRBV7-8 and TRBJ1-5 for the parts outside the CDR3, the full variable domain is GAGVSQSPRYKVAKRGQDVALRCDPISGHVSLFWYQQALGQGPEFLTYFQNEAQLDKSGLPSDRFFAERPEGSVSTLKIQRTQQEDSAVYLCASSLAGGHNQPQHFGDGTRLSIL.

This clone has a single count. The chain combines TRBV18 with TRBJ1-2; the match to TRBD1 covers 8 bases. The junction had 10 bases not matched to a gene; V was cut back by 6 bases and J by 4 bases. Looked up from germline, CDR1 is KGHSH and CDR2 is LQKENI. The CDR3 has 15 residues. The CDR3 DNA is TGTGCCAGCTCCGAGGACAGGGAAATCTCCTATGGCTACACCTTC. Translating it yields CASSEDREISYGYTF.

CDR3 loop: CASSPPGVADTQYF. The CDR3 DNA is TGTGCCAGCAGCCCCCCGGGGGTCGCCGATACGCAGTATTTT. The chain has TRBV7-8 and TRBJ2-3; a possible D gene is TRBD2 (6 bases). V gave up 5 bases and J gave up 6 bases, with 15 bases separating them. The CDR3 sequence is 14 residues long. Per the germline V gene, CDR1 is SGHVS and CDR2 is FQNEAQ.

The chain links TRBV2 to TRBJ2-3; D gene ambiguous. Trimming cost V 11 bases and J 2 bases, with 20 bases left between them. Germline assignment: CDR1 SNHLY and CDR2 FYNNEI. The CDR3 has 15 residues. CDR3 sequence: CAGPFSADTTDTQYF. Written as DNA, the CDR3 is TGTGCCGGACCCTTCTCCGCGGATACCACAGATACGCAGTATTTT.

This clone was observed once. The CDR3 coding sequence is TGTGCCAGCAGGCCCCCGGGACAGGGCAATCAGCCCCAGCATTTT. This encodes CASRPPGQGNQPQHF. The chain combines TRBV11-2 with TRBJ1-5; 8 bases align to TRBD1. Germline V gives CDR1 SGHAT, CDR2 FQNNGV. The J segment lost 2 bases and the V segment lost 6 bases, leaving 6 bases of the junction unmatched. The length of the CDR3 is 15 residues. Supplemented by reference TRBV11-2 and TRBJ1-5, the full variable domain reads EAGVAQSPRYKIIEKRQSVAFWCNPISGHATLYWYQQILGQGPKLLIQFQNNGVVDDSQLPKDRFSAERLKGVDSTLKIQPAKLEDSAVYLCASRPPGQGNQPQHFGDGTRLSIL.

This CDR3 reads CSVSGGYNQPQHF. The CDR3 nucleotides read TGCAGCGTCTCCGGGGGGTACAATCAGCCCCAGCATTTT. J is TRBJ1-5 and V is TRBV29-1, with D maybe TRBD1 (5 bases). There are 13 residues in the CDR3. V lost 6 bases to trimming and J lost 3 bases, with 12 bases between them. Germline CDR1 and CDR2: SQVTM and ANQGSEA.

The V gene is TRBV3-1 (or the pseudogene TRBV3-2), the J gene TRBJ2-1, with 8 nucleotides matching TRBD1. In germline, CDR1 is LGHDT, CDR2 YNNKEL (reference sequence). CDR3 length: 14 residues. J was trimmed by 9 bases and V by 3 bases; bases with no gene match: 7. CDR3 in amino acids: CASSHPTGVFEQFF. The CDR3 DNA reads TGTGCCAGCAGCCACCCGACAGGGGTATTTGAGCAGTTCTTC.

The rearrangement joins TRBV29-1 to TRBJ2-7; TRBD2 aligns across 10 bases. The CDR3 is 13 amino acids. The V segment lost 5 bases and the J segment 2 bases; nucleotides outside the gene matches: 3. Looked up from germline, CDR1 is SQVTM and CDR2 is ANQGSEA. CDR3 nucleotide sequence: TGCAGCGTTCAGCGGGGGGGGGCCTACGAGCAGTACTTC. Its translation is CSVQRGGAYEQYF.

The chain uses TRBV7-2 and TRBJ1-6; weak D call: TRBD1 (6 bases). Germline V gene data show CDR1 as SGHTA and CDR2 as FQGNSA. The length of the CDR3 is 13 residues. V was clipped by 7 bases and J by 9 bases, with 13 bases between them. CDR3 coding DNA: TGTGCCAGCACCTTCAGGGGTAGTTCACCCCTCCACTTT. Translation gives CASTFRGSSPLHF. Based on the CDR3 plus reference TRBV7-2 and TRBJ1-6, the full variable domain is GAGVSQSPSNKVTEKGKDVELRCDPISGHTALYWYRQSLGQGLEFLIYFQGNSAPDKSGLPSDRFSAERTGGSVSTLTIQRTQQEDSAVYLCASTFRGSSPLHFGNGTRLTVT.

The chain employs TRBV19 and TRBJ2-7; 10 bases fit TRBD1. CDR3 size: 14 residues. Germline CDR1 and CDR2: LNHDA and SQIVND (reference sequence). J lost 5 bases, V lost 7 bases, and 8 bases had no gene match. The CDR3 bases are TGTGCCAGTACCCCCGGGACAGGGGTCGACGAGCAGTACTTC. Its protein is CASTPGTGVDEQYF.

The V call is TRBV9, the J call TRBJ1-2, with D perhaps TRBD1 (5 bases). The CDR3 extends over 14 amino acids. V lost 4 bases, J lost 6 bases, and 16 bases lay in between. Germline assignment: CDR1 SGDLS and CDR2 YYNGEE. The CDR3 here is CASSPSPRGNGYTF. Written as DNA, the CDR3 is TGTGCCAGCAGCCCCTCCCCGAGGGGAAATGGCTACACCTTC.